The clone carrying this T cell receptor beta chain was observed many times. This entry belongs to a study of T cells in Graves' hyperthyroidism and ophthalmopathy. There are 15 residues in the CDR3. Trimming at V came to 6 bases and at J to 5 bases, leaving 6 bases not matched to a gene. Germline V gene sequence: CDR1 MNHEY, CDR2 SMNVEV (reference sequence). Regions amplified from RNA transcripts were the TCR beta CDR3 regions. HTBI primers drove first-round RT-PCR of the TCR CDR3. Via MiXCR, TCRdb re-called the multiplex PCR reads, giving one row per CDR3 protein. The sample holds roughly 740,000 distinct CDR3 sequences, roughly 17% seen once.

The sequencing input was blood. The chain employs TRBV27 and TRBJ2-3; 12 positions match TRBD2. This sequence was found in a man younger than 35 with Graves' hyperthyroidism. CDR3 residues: CASSSGLAGLDTQYF. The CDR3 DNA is TGTGCCAGCAGCTCAGGACTAGCGGGATTAGATACGCAGTATTTT.